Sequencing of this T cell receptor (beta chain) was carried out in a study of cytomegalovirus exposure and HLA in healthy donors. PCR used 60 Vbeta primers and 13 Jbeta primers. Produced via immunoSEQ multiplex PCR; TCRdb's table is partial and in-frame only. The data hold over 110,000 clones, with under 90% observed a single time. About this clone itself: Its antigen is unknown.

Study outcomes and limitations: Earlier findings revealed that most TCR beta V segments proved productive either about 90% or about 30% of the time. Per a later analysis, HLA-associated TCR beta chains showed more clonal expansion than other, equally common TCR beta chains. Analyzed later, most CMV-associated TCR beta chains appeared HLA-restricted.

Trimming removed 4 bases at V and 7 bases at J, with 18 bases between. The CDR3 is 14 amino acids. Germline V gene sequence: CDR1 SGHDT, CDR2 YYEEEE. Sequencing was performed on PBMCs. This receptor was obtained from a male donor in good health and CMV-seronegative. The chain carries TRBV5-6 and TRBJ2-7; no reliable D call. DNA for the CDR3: TGTGCCAGCAGCCCAGATCCCCAAACGGAGGAGCAGTACTTC. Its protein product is CASSPDPQTEEQYF.